This T cell receptor beta chain was profiled in a study of blood T cell repertoires in COVID-19. Study summary: Specimens from acute and convalescent COVID-19 originated in the United States, Italy and Spain.

The study drew participants aged roughly 18 to 95 years from 20 to 30 US areas. How the authors handled the data: It was from reference gene primer amplification that nucleated cell counts were estimated. Sequencing was performed with immunoSEQ multiplex PCR; in TCRdb, only in-frame clones are kept and a portion is missing. V and J calls and clone size are given by that table; D and trimming were obtained from the DNA. The top ten hold around 6% of the sample, which has some 130,000 clones, more than 75% seen once. The CDR3 runs to 15 residues. CDR1 and CDR2 (germline): SGHTA, FQGNSA. V lost 5 bases, J lost 0 bases, and 11 bases lay in between.

This chain joins TRBV7-2 and TRBJ1-5; possible D gene TRBD1, 6 bases. The receptor was isolated from a woman aged 45-60 years who had recovered from COVID-19. Material: PBMCs or T cells enriched from blood (not recorded which). The CDR3 sequence: CASSPDRHSNQPQHF. The CDR3 bases are TGTGCCAGCAGCCCGGACAGACATAGCAATCAGCCCCAGCATTTT. The variable domain in full, with the rest retrieved from reference TRBV7-2 and TRBJ1-5, is GAGVSQSPSNKVTEKGKDVELRCDPISGHTALYWYRQSLGQGLEFLIYFQGNSAPDKSGLPSDRFSAERTGGSVSTLTIQRTQQEDSAVYLCASSPDRHSNQPQHFGDGTRLSIL.